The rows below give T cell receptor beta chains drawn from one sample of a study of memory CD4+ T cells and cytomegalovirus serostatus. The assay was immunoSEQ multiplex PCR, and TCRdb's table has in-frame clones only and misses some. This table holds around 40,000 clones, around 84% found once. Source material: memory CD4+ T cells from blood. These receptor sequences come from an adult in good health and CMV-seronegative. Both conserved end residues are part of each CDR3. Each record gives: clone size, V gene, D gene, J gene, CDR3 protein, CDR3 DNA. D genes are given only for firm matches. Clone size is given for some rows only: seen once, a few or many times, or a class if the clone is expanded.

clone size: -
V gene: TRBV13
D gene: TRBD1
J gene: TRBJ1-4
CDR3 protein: CATVRDRDEKLFF
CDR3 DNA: TGTGCCACCGTCCGGGACAGGGACGAAAAACTGTTTTTT

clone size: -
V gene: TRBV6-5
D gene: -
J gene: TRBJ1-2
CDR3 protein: CASSYSKQRVDYGYTF
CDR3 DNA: TGTGCCAGCAGTTACTCGAAGCAGAGGGTCGACTATGGCTACACCTTC

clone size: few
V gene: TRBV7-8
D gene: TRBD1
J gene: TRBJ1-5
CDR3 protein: CASSPRTGGWTF
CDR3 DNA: TGTGCCAGCAGCCCGCGGACAGGGGGGTGGACTTTT

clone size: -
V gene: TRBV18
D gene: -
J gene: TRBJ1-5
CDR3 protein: CASSPPVAGKERQPQHF
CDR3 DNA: TGTGCCAGCTCACCACCGGTGGCAGGGAAGGAGAGGCAGCCCCAGCATTTT

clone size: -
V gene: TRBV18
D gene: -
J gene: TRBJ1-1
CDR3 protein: CASSLADTEAFF
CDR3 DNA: TGTGCCAGCTCACTTGCGGACACTGAAGCTTTCTTT

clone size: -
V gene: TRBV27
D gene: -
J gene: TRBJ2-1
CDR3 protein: CASSLSVGSRESSYNEQFF
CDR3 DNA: TGTGCCAGCAGTTTATCCGTGGGTTCCCGGGAAAGCTCCTACAATGAGCAGTTCTTC

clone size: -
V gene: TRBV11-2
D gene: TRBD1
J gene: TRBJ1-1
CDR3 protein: CASSQTGAKGEAFF
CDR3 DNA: TGTGCCAGCAGCCAGACAGGGGCAAAGGGTGAAGCTTTCTTT

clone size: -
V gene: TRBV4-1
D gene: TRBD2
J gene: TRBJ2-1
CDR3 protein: CASSRSLAGGQNEQFF
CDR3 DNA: TGCGCCAGCAGCCGATCTCTAGCGGGGGGGCAGAATGAGCAGTTCTTC

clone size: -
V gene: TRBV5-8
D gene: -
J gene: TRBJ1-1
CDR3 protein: CASSLEPLSSTEAFF
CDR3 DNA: TGTGCCAGCAGCTTGGAGCCCCTTTCGAGTACTGAAGCTTTCTTT

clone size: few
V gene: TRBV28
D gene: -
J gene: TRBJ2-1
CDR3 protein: CASSTPLGQFF
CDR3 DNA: TGTGCCAGCAGTACCCCGCTCGGGCAGTTCTTC

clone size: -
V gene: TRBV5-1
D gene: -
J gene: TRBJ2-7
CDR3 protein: CASSYTEPSYEQYF
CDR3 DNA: TGCGCCAGCAGCTATACAGAGCCCTCCTACGAGCAGTACTTC

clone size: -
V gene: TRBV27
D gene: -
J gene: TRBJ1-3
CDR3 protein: CASSLFRGNTIYF
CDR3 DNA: TGTGCCAGCAGTTTGTTCCGTGGAAACACCATATATTTT

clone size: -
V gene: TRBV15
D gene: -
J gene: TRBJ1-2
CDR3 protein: CATSRDGVGYTF
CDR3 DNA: TGTGCCACCAGCAGAGACGGGGTAGGCTACACCTTC

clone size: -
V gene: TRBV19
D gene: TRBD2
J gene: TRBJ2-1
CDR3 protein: CASSTTGLAGDNEQFF
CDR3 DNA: TGTGCCAGTAGTACTACTGGACTAGCGGGAGACAATGAGCAGTTCTTC

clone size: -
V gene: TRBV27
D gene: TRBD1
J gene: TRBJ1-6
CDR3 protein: CASSLDRTGVQSPLHF
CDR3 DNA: TGTGCCAGCAGTTTGGACCGGACAGGGGTTCAGTCACCCCTCCACTTT